This TCR beta chain emerged from a study of radiation and T cells in renal cell carcinoma. A remark on this clone: Its antigen remains unknown.

General study findings and limits: Baseline intratumoral clonotype presence is unknown without pretreatment biopsies. Top tumor clonotypes rose in blood 2 weeks post-radiation, then contracted.

The assay was immunoSEQ multiplex PCR, and TCRdb's table has in-frame clones only and misses some. The sample has 160,000 or so clones, 87% seen once; the top ten hold over 10%. The CDR3 length is 12 residues. The V gene lost 6 bases and the J gene lost 9 bases, with 15 bases spanning the gap. Per germline, CDR1 MNHEY and CDR2 SVGAGI. Time point reported: blood 2 weeks post-SBRT. Indicated treatment: 15 Gy SBRT to primary tumor, nephrectomy 4 weeks later. After SBRT, blood was collected at 2 and 4 weeks, plus baseline. The TCR originated in a woman in her forties or fifties with renal cell carcinoma. Sample: blood, taken from a patient whose treatment included radiotherapy and nephrectomy. The chain has TRBV6-5 and TRBJ2-7; the D is unclear. The CDR3 region has the DNA TGTGCCAGCAGATCCGTGGTGGCCGGGCAGTACTTC. As protein: CASRSVVAGQYF.